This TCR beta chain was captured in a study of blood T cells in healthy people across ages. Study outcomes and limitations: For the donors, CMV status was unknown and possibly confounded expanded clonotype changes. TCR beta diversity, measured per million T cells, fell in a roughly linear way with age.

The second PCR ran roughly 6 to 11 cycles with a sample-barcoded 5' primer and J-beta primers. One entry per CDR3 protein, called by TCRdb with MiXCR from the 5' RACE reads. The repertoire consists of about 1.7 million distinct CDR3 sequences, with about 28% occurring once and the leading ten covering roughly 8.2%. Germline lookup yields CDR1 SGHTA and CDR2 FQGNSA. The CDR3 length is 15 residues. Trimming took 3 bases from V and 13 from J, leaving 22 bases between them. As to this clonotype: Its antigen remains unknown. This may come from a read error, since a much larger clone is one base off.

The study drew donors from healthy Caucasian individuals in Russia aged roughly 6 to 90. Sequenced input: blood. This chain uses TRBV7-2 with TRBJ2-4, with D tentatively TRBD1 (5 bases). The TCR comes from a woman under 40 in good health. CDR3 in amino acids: CASSFGKQGGYGQYF. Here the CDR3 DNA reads TGTGCCAGCAGCTTTGGCAAGCAGGGCGGCTACGGGCAGTACTTC.